This section outlines one T cell receptor (beta chain) sequence together with its context. This sample stems from a study of blood T cell repertoires in COVID-19. Those enrolled, adults aged 18 to 89 years, came from 20 to 25 US areas. Donors were grouped by their self-reported clinical history. Clones were read by immunoSEQ multiplex PCR, and TCRdb kept only the in-frame ones, dropping some. The table has under 450,000 clones, about 89% seen once. The CDR3 length is 11 residues. Germline-derived CDR1 and CDR2 are SGHVS and FNYEAQ. V lost 8 bases, J lost 2 bases, and 4 bases lay in between. This clonotype originated in a man aged 25-45 years who had recovered from COVID-19. V gene TRBV7-6 combines with J gene TRBJ1-3; D unresolved. Source material: PBMCs or T cells enriched from blood (not recorded which). This CDR3 is CASAAGNTIYF. In nucleotides, the CDR3 is TGTGCCAGCGCAGCTGGAAACACCATATATTTT.